Detailed here is one T cell receptor (beta chain). This clonotype was observed at least ten times. Its cognate antigen has yet to be identified. Qualities for individual bases were not recorded, and no much larger clone is one base off. The data stem from a study of response to subunit inactivated influenza vaccine (dated by TCRdb to 2017 to 2018). Turning to the overall study: The study used deep quantitative T cell receptor repertoire profiling to track responses to a trivalent subunit inactivated influenza vaccine.

The sample's time point label is to be understood as: approximately 40 days after influenza vaccine administration. Trimming takes 1 base from V and 0 bases from J, and the germline ends sit 4 bases apart. CDR1 SGHRS and CDR2 YFSETQ are derived from the germline V gene. The CDR3, from cysteine to phenylalanine, totals 13 residues. CDR3 DNA is the only sequence kept; it has 39 bases, read in frame from the first base. The library was prepared using RT-PCR. TCRdb names Illumina HiSeq 2500 as the instrument used. TCRdb reprocessing: public reads trimmed at Q25 with fastp, clones called with MiXCR, in-frame beta chains kept. Rows matching on CDR3 protein sequence are summarized as one entry with the most common DNA and genes. The sample data list under 500,000 distinct CDR3 sequences, and approximately 10% of these were observed just once. Less than 15% of the sample lies in the top ten. What the study reported, not specific to this receptor: The authors proposed that each seasonal influenza vaccination may bring in only a limited number of new T cells.

The chain is assembled from TRBV5-1 and TRBJ1-1; there is no confident call for the D gene. This clonotype was obtained from a man aged 50 to 59 who received an inactivated influenza vaccine. Donor details come from another sample of the same person, matched by shared clones. The sequencing here drew on PBMCs from blood, taken 45 days after vaccination. The base sequence is TGCGCCAGCAGCTTGAGTGTGAACACTGAAGCTTTCTTT. Translation gives CASSLSVNTEAFF.